This T cell receptor beta chain was obtained from a study of CD8+ T cells in alopecia areata. In germline, CDR1 is SQVTM, CDR2 ANQGSEA. The V gene lost 6 bases and the J gene lost 0 bases, with 15 bases spanning the gap. The CDR3 is 15 amino acids. The treatment denotes: oral pan-JAK inhibitor, 5-10 mg twice daily. Obtained from alopecia areata patients were lesional scalp punch biopsies along with peripheral blood. Reverse transcription of extracted RNA yielded cDNA, which provided the sequencing template. Clones were read by immunoSEQ multiplex PCR, and TCRdb kept only the in-frame ones, dropping some. Among fewer than 250,000 clones listed, about 60% were seen once.

The J gene is TRBJ2-4, the V gene TRBV29-1; D not resolved. The TCR sequence derives from a human donor with alopecia areata. The sample consisted of CD4+ T cells sorted from blood, taken at week 4, from a patient treated with tofacitinib. The CDR3 DNA is TGCAGCGTCCTAAAGCCCAGGCTAGCCAAAAACATTCAGTACTTC. This translates into CSVLKPRLAKNIQYF.